This record covers a single TCR beta chain. No antigen is known for it. Around 32,000 T cell genomes, or approximately 0.3 ug DNA, went into unsorted PBMC replicate PCRs. TCRdb's copy holds only in-frame clones and misses some; the assay was immunoSEQ multiplex PCR. The sample shows about 490,000 clones, over 65% of them seen only once. The data were taken from a study of shared clonotypes between healthy human individuals. Whole-study results and caveats: Blood was the only sampled material, and tissue repertoires likely differ.

Roughly 90 million PBMCs served as the genomic DNA source for unsorted samples. With 7 bases clipped from V and 0 bases from J, the junction kept 5 bases outside the gene matches. The CDR3 consists of 15 residues. CDR1 is MDHEN, CDR2 SYDVKM, per germline. Material for sequencing was PBMCs. The sequence was obtained from a woman aged 40 to 50 in good health. Some clones in this sample may be carry-over from other donors' samples. This chain joins TRBV28 and TRBJ1-3; 8 positions match TRBD1. The CDR3 sequence: CASTGTGGSGNTIYF. CDR3 bases: TGTGCCAGCACTGGGACAGGAGGCTCTGGAAACACCATATATTTT.